The 30 T cell receptor beta chains reported below all come from one sample, sequenced in a study of lymphopenia after photon versus proton radiotherapy. This table comes from immunoSEQ multiplex PCR, and its TCRdb copy is limited to in-frame clones, with some not included. The sample has more than 15,000 clones, around 84% seen once; the top ten hold about 9.9%. Sample: peripheral blood, taken from a patient treated with proton-based radiotherapy. The receptors stem from a man in his 70s with pancreatic cancer.

V gene TRBV12-5 combines with J gene TRBJ2-5; TRBD1 agrees at 7 bases. V was pared by 6 bases and J by 5 bases, with 12 bases of the junction left unmatched. This CDR3 spans 15 amino acids. The germline CDR1 and CDR2 sequences are LGHNT and FRNRAP. The CDR3 region is CASGHPQGTSETQYF. DNA of the CDR3: TGTGCTAGTGGGCATCCACAGGGGACGTCGGAGACCCAGTACTTC.

This sequence joins TRBV7-9 and TRBJ2-3, with TRBD2 matching over 10 bases. This CDR3 has 17 amino acids. The V gene end was trimmed by 3 bases and the J gene end by 0 bases; junction bases not matched to a gene: 6. Germline values: CDR1 SEHNR, CDR2 FQNEAQ (reference sequence). For the CDR3, the DNA is TGTGCCAGCAGCTTGCCTAGCGGGAGCCCGAGCACAGATACGCAGTATTTT. Translation gives CASSLPSGSPSTDTQYF. Based on the CDR3 plus reference TRBV7-9 and TRBJ2-3, the full variable domain is DTGVSQNPRHKITKRGQNVTFRCDPISEHNRLYWYRQTLGQGPEFLTYFQNEAQLEKSRLLSDRFSAERPKGSFSTLEIQRTEQGDSAMYLCASSLPSGSPSTDTQYFGPGTRLTVL.

V gene TRBV6-5 combines with J gene TRBJ1-1, with D maybe TRBD1 (5 bases). The CDR3 totals 14 residues. Trimming took 7 bases from V and 0 from J, leaving 12 bases between them. The germline V gene has CDR1 MNHEY and CDR2 SVGAGI. CDR3 DNA: TGTGCCAGCATTCCCGGGGGTTTGAACACTGAAGCTTTCTTT. Amino acid sequence: CASIPGGLNTEAFF.

The chain has TRBV12-5 and TRBJ1-1; 9 nucleotides match TRBD1. CDR3 size: 17 residues. CDR1 is LGHNT, CDR2 FRNRAP, per germline. With V trimmed by 2 bases and J by 4 bases, 11 bases remained unmatched. CDR3 protein: CASGLIPGQGRGTEAFF. Here the CDR3 DNA reads TGTGCTAGTGGTTTGATCCCGGGACAGGGACGAGGCACTGAAGCTTTCTTT.

The rearrangement links TRBV5-1 to TRBJ1-4; D unclear. CDR1 and CDR2 from the germline V gene are SGHRS and YFSETQ. The CDR3 is made up of 16 amino acids. The V and J ends lost 4 bases and 7 bases respectively, with 20 bases between them. CDR3 loop: CASSREGRAEVEKLFF. The CDR3 region has the DNA TGCGCCAGCAGCAGGGAGGGTCGGGCAGAGGTTGAAAAACTGTTTTTT.

The CDR3 spells CASSALGDEQYF. CDR3 nucleotides: TGTGCCAGCTCAGCACTAGGAGACGAGCAGTACTTC. V is TRBV18 and J is TRBJ2-5; D may be TRBD2 (5 bases). TRBJ2-7 explains the end of the DNA better; the J call may be wrong. There are 12 residues in the CDR3. Germline CDR1 KGHSH, CDR2 LQKENI.

The genes are TRBV5-1 and TRBJ2-3; 8 nucleotides match TRBD2. This CDR3 is 15 amino acids long. CDR1 SGHRS and CDR2 YFSETQ come from the germline V gene. V shed 1 base, J shed 8 bases, and the junction held 9 bases outside the gene matches. The DNA of the CDR3 is TGCGCCAGCAGCTTGTCGAGCGGGGGTGACGGTACGCAGTATTTT. It is translated as CASSLSSGGDGTQYF.

This clone was picked up one time. The genes are TRBV5-4 and TRBJ1-1; D is uncertain. Germline lookup yields CDR1 SGHNT and CDR2 YYREEE (reference sequence). V was pared by 0 bases and J by 8 bases, with 8 bases between. The length of the CDR3 is 12 residues. This chain's CDR3 is CASSLGPAEAFF. CDR3 DNA sequence: TGTGCCAGCAGCTTGGGTCCGGCCGAAGCTTTCTTT.

V is TRBV6-4 and J is TRBJ2-1, with D possibly TRBD2 on 6 matching bases. Between the trimmed V and J ends, which lost 0 bases and 14 bases, there was a span of 11 bases. The CDR3 loop spans 12 amino acids. Germline loops: CDR1 MRHNA, CDR2 SNTAGT. The CDR3: CASSDSAGTEFF. CDR3 coding DNA: TGTGCCAGCAGTGACTCGGCGGGGACGGAGTTCTTC.

The chain employs TRBV5-4 and TRBJ2-7, with D tentatively TRBD1 (5 bases). The CDR3 has 13 amino acids. The germline V and J ends were trimmed by 0 bases and 3 bases, with 7 bases remaining between them. From germline, CDR1 is SGHNT and CDR2 YYREEE (reference sequence). This CDR3 reads CASSLVGDYEQYF. Here the CDR3 DNA reads TGTGCCAGCAGCTTGGTAGGGGACTACGAGCAGTACTTC.

The chain employs TRBV5-1 and TRBJ1-4; no firm D call. With 0 bases removed from V and 5 bases from J, the gap between germline ends came to 5 bases. Germline loops: CDR1 SGHRS, CDR2 YFSETQ. This CDR3 comprises 13 residues. This CDR3 is CASSLGSNEKLFF. The CDR3, as DNA: TGCGCCAGCAGCTTGGGTTCGAATGAAAAACTGTTTTTT. The full variable domain, in which reference TRBV5-1 and TRBJ1-4 provide the parts outside the CDR3, is KAGVTQTPRYLIKTRGQQVTLSCSPISGHRSVSWYQQTPGQGLQFLFEYFSETQRNKGNFPGRFSGRQFSNSRSEMNVSTLELGDSALYLCASSLGSNEKLFFGSGTQLSVL.

V usage is TRBV6-1 and J usage is TRBJ2-7; D is unclear. This CDR3 has 14 residues. V shed 4 bases and J shed 3 bases, with 13 bases lying between them. The germline V gene has CDR1 MNHNS and CDR2 SASEGT. The CDR3 bases are TGTGCCAGCAGTGGGGCTAACAGTTTCTACGAGCAGTACTTC. It translates to CASSGANSFYEQYF.

The chain is built from TRBV30 and TRBJ1-3, with 7 bases lining up with TRBD1. Trimming removed 3 bases from V and 2 bases from J; junction bases left unmatched: 7. Germline lookup yields CDR1 GTSNPN and CDR2 SVGIG (reference sequence). The CDR3 is 15 amino acids. The CDR3 here is CAWRVRGSTGNTIYF. CDR3 bases: TGTGCCTGGAGGGTCAGGGGGAGTACTGGAAACACCATATATTTT.

V and J are TRBV5-1 and TRBJ2-1; D may correspond to TRBD1 or TRBD2 (5 bases each). V was shortened by 0 bases and J by 5 bases, with 18 bases between the two germline ends. Germline CDR1 is SGHRS and CDR2 is YFSETQ. The CDR3 contains 17 residues. CDR3 in amino acids: CASSLGGGMSGNNEQFF. Written as DNA, the CDR3 is TGCGCCAGCAGCTTGGGGGGCGGTATGAGCGGTAACAATGAGCAGTTCTTC.

The V call is TRBV5-6, the J call TRBJ1-1, with 8 bases aligning to TRBD1. CDR3 size: 14 residues. V was pared by 6 bases and J by 2 bases, with 6 bases of the junction left unmatched. Germline CDR1 reads SGHDT; CDR2 reads YYEEEE. The CDR3 protein is CASTQGAGNTEAFF. The CDR3 DNA follows: TGTGCCAGCACTCAGGGGGCAGGAAACACTGAAGCTTTCTTT.

The gene calls are TRBV7-6 and TRBJ2-3; TRBD2 aligns across 7 bases. Germline CDR1 and CDR2: SGHVS and FNYEAQ. With V trimmed by 3 bases and J by 7 bases, 16 bases remained unmatched. This CDR3 comprises 17 residues. The CDR3 DNA follows: TGTGCCAGCAGCTTTGGTGGCGGGAGAGTGGCGGGTAATACGCAGTATTTT. This sequence encodes CASSFGGGRVAGNTQYF.

The CDR3 region has the DNA TGTGCCAGCAGCTTAGGGGGTCCACCCCTCCACTTT. Its translation: CASSLGGPPLHF. The V gene is TRBV7-3, the J gene TRBJ1-6, with D tentatively TRBD1 (5 bases). The V gene lost 2 bases and the J gene lost 11 bases, with 7 bases spanning the gap. CDR1 is SGHTA, CDR2 FQGTGA, per germline. The CDR3 has 12 amino acids.

This chain links TRBV27 with TRBJ2-5, with D perhaps TRBD1 (6 bases). V dropped 3 bases and J dropped 5 bases, with 10 bases sitting between them. This CDR3 has 13 amino acids. The germline gives CDR1 MNHEY, CDR2 SMNVEV (reference sequence). The CDR3: CASSFQTGETQYF. The CDR3 DNA reads TGTGCCAGCAGTTTCCAAACAGGGGAGACCCAGTACTTC.

The chain joins TRBV19 to TRBJ2-3, with D perhaps matching TRBD2 (5 bases). The germline CDR1 and CDR2 sequences are LNHDA and SQIVND (reference sequence). The germline V and J ends were trimmed by 4 bases and 2 bases, with 16 bases remaining between them. CDR3 length equals 16 residues. CDR3 residues: CASSTRPSGNTDTQYF. CDR3 in DNA: TGTGCCAGTAGTACCCGGCCCAGCGGTAACACAGATACGCAGTATTTT.

This chain joins TRBV7-8 and TRBJ2-7; TRBD1 matches 8 bases. The CDR3 is made up of 18 amino acids. With V trimmed by 0 bases and J by 1 base, 11 bases remained unmatched. CDR1 and CDR2 (germline): SGHVS, FQNEAQ. The CDR3 is CASSLARPDRGGSYEQYF. The CDR3 bases are TGTGCCAGCAGCTTAGCACGACCCGACAGGGGAGGATCCTACGAGCAGTACTTC.

Comments on this clone: In the same sample, other DNA sequences code for this CDR3. V and J are TRBV5-1 and TRBJ1-1; D may be TRBD1 (6 bases). This CDR3 has 13 amino acids. Germline values: CDR1 SGHRS, CDR2 YFSETQ. Deletions cut 1 base from V and 4 bases from J, with 8 bases between. The CDR3 loop reads CASSLRGGTEAFF. The DNA for the CDR3 is TGCGCCAGCAGCTTGAGAGGGGGCACTGAAGCTTTCTTT.

The chain is built from TRBV30 and TRBJ2-1, with 10 positions matching TRBD2. Germline lookup yields CDR1 GTSNPN and CDR2 SVGIG (reference sequence). This CDR3 has 16 residues. V shed 3 bases, J shed 7 bases, and the junction held 12 bases outside the gene matches. CDR3: CAWRGKAGGGRNEQFF. The CDR3 bases are TGTGCCTGGAGGGGTAAAGCGGGAGGGGGGAGGAATGAGCAGTTCTTC.

The chain carries TRBV5-1 and TRBJ2-7; D is possibly TRBD2 (6 bases). Germline CDR1 reads SGHRS; CDR2 reads YFSETQ. The CDR3 contains 14 residues. The ends were cut back, 1 base at V and 1 base at J, with 9 bases in the middle. The CDR3 loop reads CASSLLGLSYEQYF. The CDR3 DNA follows: TGCGCCAGCAGCTTGCTGGGACTTTCCTACGAGCAGTACTTC.

The V call is TRBV7-8, the J call TRBJ2-3; TRBD1 is a possible D gene (6 bases). The V end was cut by 0 bases, the J end by 6 bases, with 13 bases between. Germline assignment: CDR1 SGHVS and CDR2 FQNEAQ. The CDR3 totals 15 residues. CDR3 in DNA: TGTGCCAGCAGCTTAGCGTCACAGGGAGTGGATACGCAGTATTTT. Translation gives CASSLASQGVDTQYF.

This chain joins TRBV19 and TRBJ1-5, with D possibly matching TRBD1 (6 bases). In germline, CDR1 is LNHDA, CDR2 SQIVND (reference sequence). V gave up 6 bases and J gave up 2 bases, with 14 bases separating them. The CDR3 covers 15 residues. This CDR3 is CASRETGYGNQPQHF. The CDR3 bases are TGTGCCAGTAGAGAAACAGGGTATGGCAATCAGCCCCAGCATTTT.

The chain is built from TRBV5-1 and TRBJ2-1; D possibly corresponds to TRBD1 (6 bases). This CDR3 has 15 amino acids. From germline, CDR1 is SGHRS and CDR2 YFSETQ. V dropped 0 bases and J dropped 5 bases, with 12 bases sitting between them. The DNA for the CDR3 is TGCGCCAGCAGCTTGGGGGCAGGGGACCACAATGAGCAGTTCTTC. It codes for CASSLGAGDHNEQFF.

The CDR3 sequence is CASSRRLAGQETQYF. DNA of the CDR3: TGTGCCAGCAGCCGCCGACTAGCGGGGCAAGAGACCCAGTACTTC. The J gene is TRBJ2-5, the V gene TRBV7-2, with TRBD2 matching over 11 bases. This CDR3 region has 15 residues. Per the germline V gene, CDR1 is SGHTA and CDR2 is FQGNSA. V gave up 5 bases and J gave up 2 bases; unmatched junction bases: 4.

The chain recombines TRBV27 with TRBJ2-3; 7 positions match TRBD1. This CDR3 is built from 15 residues. Trimming removed 0 bases from V and 2 bases from J; junction bases left unmatched: 2. Per the germline V gene, CDR1 is MNHEY and CDR2 is SMNVEV (reference sequence). DNA of the CDR3: TGTGCCAGCAGTTTATCGACAGGGTTCACAGATACGCAGTATTTT. The encoded protein is CASSLSTGFTDTQYF.

CDR3 in amino acids: CAISERYEQYF. The CDR3 DNA reads TGTGCCATCAGTGAACGCTACGAGCAGTACTTC. The V and J genes are TRBV10-3 and TRBJ2-7; D unclear. The CDR3 is made up of 11 amino acids. V dropped 3 bases and J dropped 3 bases, with 3 bases sitting between them. Germline CDR1 reads ENHRY; CDR2 reads SYGVKD.

V usage is TRBV2 and J usage is TRBJ1-2, with 9 bases matching TRBD1. In germline, CDR1 is SNHLY, CDR2 FYNNEI. The CDR3 is made up of 15 amino acids. Trimming cost V 1 base and J 3 bases; bases outside gene matches: 3. In DNA, the CDR3 is TGTGCCAGCAGTGAAGGGAGGACAGGGGACTATGGCTACACCTTC. Encoded protein: CASSEGRTGDYGYTF.